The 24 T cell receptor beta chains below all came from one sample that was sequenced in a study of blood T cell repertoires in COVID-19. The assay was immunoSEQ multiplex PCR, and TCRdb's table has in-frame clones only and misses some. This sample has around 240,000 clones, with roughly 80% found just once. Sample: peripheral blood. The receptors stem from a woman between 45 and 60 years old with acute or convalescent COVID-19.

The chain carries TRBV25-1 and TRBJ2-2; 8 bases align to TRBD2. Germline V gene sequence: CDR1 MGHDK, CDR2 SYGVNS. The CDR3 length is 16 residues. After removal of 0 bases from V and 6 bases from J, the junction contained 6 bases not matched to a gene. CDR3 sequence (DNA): TGTGCCAGCAGTGAATATGACGGGAGGGGACCCGGGGAGCTGTTTTTT. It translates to CASSEYDGRGPGELFF.

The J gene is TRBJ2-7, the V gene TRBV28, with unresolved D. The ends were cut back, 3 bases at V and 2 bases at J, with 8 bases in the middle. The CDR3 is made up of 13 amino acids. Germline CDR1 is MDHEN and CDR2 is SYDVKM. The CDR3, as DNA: TGTGCCAGCAGTTTGGGCTCTGCCTACGAGCAGTACTTC. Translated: CASSLGSAYEQYF.

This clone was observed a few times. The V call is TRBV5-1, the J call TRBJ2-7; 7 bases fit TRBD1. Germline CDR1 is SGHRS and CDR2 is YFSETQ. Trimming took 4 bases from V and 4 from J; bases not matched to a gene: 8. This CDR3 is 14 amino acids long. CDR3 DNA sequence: TGCGCCAGCAGCCGAGGGGGCGGAGAGTACGAGCAGTACTTC. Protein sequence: CASSRGGGEYEQYF. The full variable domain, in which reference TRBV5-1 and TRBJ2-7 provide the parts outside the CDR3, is KAGVTQTPRYLIKTRGQQVTLSCSPISGHRSVSWYQQTPGQGLQFLFEYFSETQRNKGNFPGRFSGRQFSNSRSEMNVSTLELGDSALYLCASSRGGGEYEQYFGPGTRLTVT.

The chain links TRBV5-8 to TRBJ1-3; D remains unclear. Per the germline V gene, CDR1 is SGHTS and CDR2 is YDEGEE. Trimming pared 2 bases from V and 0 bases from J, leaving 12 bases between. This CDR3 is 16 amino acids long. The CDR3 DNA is TGTGCCAGCAGCTTTCGGACTCCTCGCTCTGGAAACACCATATATTTT. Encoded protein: CASSFRTPRSGNTIYF.

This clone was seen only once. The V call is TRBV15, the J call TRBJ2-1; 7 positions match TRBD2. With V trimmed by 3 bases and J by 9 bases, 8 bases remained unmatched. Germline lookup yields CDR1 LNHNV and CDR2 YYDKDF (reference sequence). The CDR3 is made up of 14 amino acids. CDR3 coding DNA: TGTGCCACCAGCAGTCATTCCCCTAGCGGTGAGCAGTTCTTC. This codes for CATSSHSPSGEQFF.

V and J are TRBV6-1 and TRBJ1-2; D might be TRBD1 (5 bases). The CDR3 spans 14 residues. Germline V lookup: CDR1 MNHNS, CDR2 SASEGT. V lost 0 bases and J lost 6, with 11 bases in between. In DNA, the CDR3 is TGTGCCAGCAGTGAAGCACCACAGGTGGATGGCTACACCTTC. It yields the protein CASSEAPQVDGYTF.

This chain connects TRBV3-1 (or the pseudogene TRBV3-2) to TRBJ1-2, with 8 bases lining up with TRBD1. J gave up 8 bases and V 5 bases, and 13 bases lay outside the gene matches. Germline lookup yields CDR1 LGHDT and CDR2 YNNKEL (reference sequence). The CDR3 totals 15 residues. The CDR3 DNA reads TGTGCCAGCAGCTTCACGACAGGGGCCTTAGGGGGCTACACCTTC. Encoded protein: CASSFTTGALGGYTF.

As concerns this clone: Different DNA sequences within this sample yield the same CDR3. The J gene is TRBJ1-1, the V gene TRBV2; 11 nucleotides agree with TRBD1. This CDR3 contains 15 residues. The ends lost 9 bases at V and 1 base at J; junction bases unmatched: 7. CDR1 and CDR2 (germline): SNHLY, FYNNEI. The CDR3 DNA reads TGTGCCAGTCTCTGGACAGGGGGCTGGAACACTGAAGCTTTCTTT. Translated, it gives CASLWTGGWNTEAFF.

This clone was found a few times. Here the CDR3 reads CATSAWGGGVGELFF. The DNA of the CDR3 is TGTGCCACCAGTGCATGGGGCGGCGGGGTCGGGGAGCTGTTTTTT. The chain recombines TRBV24-1 with TRBJ2-2, with D possibly matching TRBD2 (6 bases). The V end lost 5 bases, the J end lost 7 bases, and 16 bases lay between the germline ends. This CDR3 is built from 15 residues. Germline assignment: CDR1 KGHDR and CDR2 SFDVKD.

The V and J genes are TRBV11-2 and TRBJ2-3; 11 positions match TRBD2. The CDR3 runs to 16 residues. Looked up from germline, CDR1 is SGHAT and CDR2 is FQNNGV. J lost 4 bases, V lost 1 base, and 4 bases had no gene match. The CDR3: CASSLGLAGGSDTQYF. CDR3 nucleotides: TGTGCCAGCAGCTTAGGTCTAGCGGGGGGCTCAGATACGCAGTATTTT.

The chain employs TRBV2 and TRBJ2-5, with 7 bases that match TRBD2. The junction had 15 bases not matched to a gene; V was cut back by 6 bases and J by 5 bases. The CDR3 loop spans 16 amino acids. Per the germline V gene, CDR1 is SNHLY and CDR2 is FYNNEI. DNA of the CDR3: TGTGCCAGCAGCCTTGGGTGGGGCCGGGGGGAGGAGACCCAGTACTTC. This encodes CASSLGWGRGEETQYF.

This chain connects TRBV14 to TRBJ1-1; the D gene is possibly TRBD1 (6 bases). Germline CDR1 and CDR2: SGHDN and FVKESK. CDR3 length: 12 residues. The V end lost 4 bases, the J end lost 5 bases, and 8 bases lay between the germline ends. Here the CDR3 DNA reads TGTGCCAGCAGCCTCCAGGGGACTGAAGCTTTCTTT. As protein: CASSLQGTEAFF.

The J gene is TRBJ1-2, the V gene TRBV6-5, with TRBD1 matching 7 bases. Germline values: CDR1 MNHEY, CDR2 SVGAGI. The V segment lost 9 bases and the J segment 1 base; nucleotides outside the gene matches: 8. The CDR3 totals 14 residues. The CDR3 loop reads CARRTGTNNYGYTF. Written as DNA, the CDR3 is TGTGCCAGGAGGACAGGTACGAATAACTATGGCTACACCTTC.

The CDR3 loop reads CASGSGLSYNEQFF. For the CDR3, the DNA is TGTGCTAGTGGGTCCGGTTTATCCTACAATGAGCAGTTCTTC. The chain employs TRBV12-5 and TRBJ2-1, with D unresolved. Trimming left V 6 bases short and J 1 base short, with 10 bases between. Germline V lookup: CDR1 LGHNT, CDR2 FRNRAP. This CDR3 is 14 amino acids long. The full variable domain, its missing parts supplied by reference TRBV12-5 and TRBJ2-1, is DARVTQTPRHKVTEMGQEVTMRCQPILGHNTVFWYRQTMMQGLELLAYFRNRAPLDDSGMPKDRFSAEMPDATLATLKIQPSEPRDSAVYFCASGSGLSYNEQFFGPGTRLTVL.

In DNA form, the CDR3 reads TGTGCCAGCAGCTTAAGTCAGCGGCAAGGCTACACCTTC. Protein product: CASSLSQRQGYTF. This chain connects TRBV7-3 to TRBJ1-2; no definite D call. Trimming pared 1 base from V and 8 bases from J, leaving 11 bases between. Germline lookup yields CDR1 SGHTA and CDR2 FQGTGA. The CDR3 runs to 13 residues.

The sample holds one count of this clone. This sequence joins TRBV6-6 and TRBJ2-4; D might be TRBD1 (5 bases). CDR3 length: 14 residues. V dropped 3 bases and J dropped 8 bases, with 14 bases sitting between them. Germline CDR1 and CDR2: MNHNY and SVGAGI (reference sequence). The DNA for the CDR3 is TGTGCCAGCAGTTATTCGGACACGGCGGACATTCAGTACTTC. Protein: CASSYSDTADIQYF.

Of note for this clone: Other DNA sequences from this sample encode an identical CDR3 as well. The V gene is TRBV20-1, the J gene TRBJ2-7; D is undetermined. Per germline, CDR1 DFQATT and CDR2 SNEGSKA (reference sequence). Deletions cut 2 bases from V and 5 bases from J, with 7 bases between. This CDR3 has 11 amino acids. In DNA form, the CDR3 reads TGCAGTGCTAGATCGGGTCACGAGCAGTACTTC. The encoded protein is CSARSGHEQYF.

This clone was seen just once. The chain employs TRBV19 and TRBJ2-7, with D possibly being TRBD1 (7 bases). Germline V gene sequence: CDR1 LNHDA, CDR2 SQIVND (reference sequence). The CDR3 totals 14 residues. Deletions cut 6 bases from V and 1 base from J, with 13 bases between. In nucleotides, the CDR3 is TGTGCCAGTAGAACTAGCAGGGGGTCCTACGAGCAGTACTTC. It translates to CASRTSRGSYEQYF.

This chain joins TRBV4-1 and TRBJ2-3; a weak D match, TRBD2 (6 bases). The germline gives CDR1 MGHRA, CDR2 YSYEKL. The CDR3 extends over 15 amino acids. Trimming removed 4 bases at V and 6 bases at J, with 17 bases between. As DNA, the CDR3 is TGCGCCAGCAGCCTCCTTCGGGGGATCAGCGATACGCAGTATTTT. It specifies CASSLLRGISDTQYF.

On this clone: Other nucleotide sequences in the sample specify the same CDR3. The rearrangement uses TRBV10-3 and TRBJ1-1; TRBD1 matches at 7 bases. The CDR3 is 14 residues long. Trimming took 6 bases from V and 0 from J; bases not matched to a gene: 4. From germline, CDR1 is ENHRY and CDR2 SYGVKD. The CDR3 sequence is CAISGTALNTEAFF. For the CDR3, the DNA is TGTGCCATCAGCGGGACAGCATTGAACACTGAAGCTTTCTTT.

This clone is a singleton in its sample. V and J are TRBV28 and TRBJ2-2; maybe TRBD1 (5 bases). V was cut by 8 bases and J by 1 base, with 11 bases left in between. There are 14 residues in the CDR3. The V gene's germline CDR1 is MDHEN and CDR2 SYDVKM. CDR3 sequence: CASRRTLNTGELFF. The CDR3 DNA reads TGTGCCAGCCGCCGGACACTGAACACCGGGGAGCTGTTTTTT.

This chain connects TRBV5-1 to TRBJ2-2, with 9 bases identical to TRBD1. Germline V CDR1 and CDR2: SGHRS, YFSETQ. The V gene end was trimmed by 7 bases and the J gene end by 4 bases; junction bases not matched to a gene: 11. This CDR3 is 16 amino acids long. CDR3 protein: CASGGSGQGTTGELFF. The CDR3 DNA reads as TGCGCCAGCGGGGGATCAGGACAGGGGACCACCGGGGAGCTGTTTTTT.

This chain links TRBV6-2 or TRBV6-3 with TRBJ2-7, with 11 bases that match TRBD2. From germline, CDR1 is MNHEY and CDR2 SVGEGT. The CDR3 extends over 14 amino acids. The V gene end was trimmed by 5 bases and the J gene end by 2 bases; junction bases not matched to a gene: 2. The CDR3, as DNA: TGTGCCAGCAGTCTGACTAGCGGGGCCTACGAGCAGTACTTC. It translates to CASSLTSGAYEQYF.

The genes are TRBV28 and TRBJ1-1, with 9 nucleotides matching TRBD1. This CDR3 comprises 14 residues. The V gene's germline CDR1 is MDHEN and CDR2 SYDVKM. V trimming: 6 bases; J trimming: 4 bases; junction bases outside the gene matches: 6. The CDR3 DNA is TGTGCCAGCAGGCTACAGGGGGCGCGCACTGAAGCTTTCTTT. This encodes CASRLQGARTEAFF.